These T cell receptor beta chains were read from a single sample in a study of cytomegalovirus exposure and HLA in healthy donors. Libraries were prepared by immunoSEQ multiplex PCR; TCRdb keeps only in-frame clonotypes and omits some of them. The table shows roughly 130,000 clones, with more than 70% occurring only once. Specimen: PBMCs. The origin of the receptors is a man aged 25 to 45 in good health and CMV-seronegative. Each CDR3 is given with its conserved first and last residue. Each record gives: D gene, V gene, J gene, clone size, CDR3 protein, CDR3 DNA. The D gene is left open where the match is weak. Rows give clone size only sometimes, using once, few, many, or a class for an expanded clone.

D: TRBD2; V: TRBV9; J: TRBJ2-7; size: -; CDR3: CASSVDGRYEQYF; DNA: TGTGCCAGCAGCGTAGACGGGAGGTACGAGCAGTACTTC
D: TRBD1; V: TRBV5-6; J: TRBJ1-6; size: -; CDR3: CASSQDRQPAPNNSPLHF; DNA: TGTGCCAGCAGCCAGGACAGGCAGCCAGCCCCGAATAATTCACCCCTCCACTTT
D: -; V: TRBV29-1; J: TRBJ1-5; size: -; CDR3: CSVGGAGQPQHF; DNA: TGCAGCGTTGGAGGTGCTGGTCAGCCCCAGCATTTT
D: TRBD1; V: TRBV19; J: TRBJ1-1; size: -; CDR3: CASTGTGGVTEAFF; DNA: TGTGCCAGTACAGGGACAGGGGGCGTCACTGAAGCTTTCTTT
D: TRBD1; V: TRBV11-2; J: TRBJ2-7; size: -; CDR3: CASSLATGGFGKQYF; DNA: TGTGCCAGCAGCTTAGCGACAGGGGGGTTTGGGAAGCAGTACTTC
D: -; V: TRBV5-1; J: TRBJ1-1; size: -; CDR3: CASSLGTYTEAFF; DNA: TGCGCCAGCAGCTTGGGTACATACACTGAAGCTTTCTTT
D: -; V: TRBV25-1; J: TRBJ2-7; size: -; CDR3: CASKLPSGRVSYEQYF; DNA: TGTGCCAGTAAATTACCCAGTGGCAGGGTTTCCTACGAGCAGTACTTC
D: -; V: TRBV27; J: TRBJ2-7; size: -; CDR3: CASSLWRGGEQYF; DNA: TGTGCCAGCAGTTTATGGCGGGGTGGCGAGCAGTACTTC
D: -; V: TRBV6-6; J: TRBJ1-4; size: -; CDR3: CASSSTVATNEKLFF; DNA: TGTGCCAGCAGTTCAACAGTTGCAACTAATGAAAAACTGTTTTTT
D: -; V: TRBV4-3; J: TRBJ1-2; size: once; CDR3: CASSQASGTRYGYTF; DNA: TGCGCCAGCAGCCAAGCCTCAGGAACCCGCTATGGCTACACCTTC
D: -; V: TRBV5-1; J: TRBJ2-7; size: -; CDR3: CASSLAQGTYEQYF; DNA: TGCGCCAGCAGCTTGGCGCAGGGAACCTACGAGCAGTACTTC
D: -; V: TRBV12-5; J: TRBJ1-2; size: -; CDR3: CASGLAGTGYTF; DNA: TGTGCTAGTGGTTTGGCGGGTACCGGCTACACCTTC
D: -; V: TRBV2; J: TRBJ2-3; size: -; CDR3: CATSPGATQYF; DNA: TGTGCCACCTCGCCAGGGGCGACGCAGTATTTT
D: TRBD2; V: TRBV7-2; J: TRBJ2-5; size: -; CDR3: CASRLAGGGETQYF; DNA: TGTGCCAGCAGGTTAGCGGGAGGGGGAGAGACCCAGTACTTC
D: TRBD2; V: TRBV4-2; J: TRBJ2-6; size: -; CDR3: CASQRESGANVLTF; DNA: TGTGCCAGCCAGCGGGAGTCTGGGGCCAACGTCCTGACTTTC
D: TRBD2; V: TRBV7-2; J: TRBJ2-3; size: -; CDR3: CASSLMGTSGGDTQYF; DNA: TGTGCCAGCAGCTTAATGGGGACTAGCGGGGGAGATACGCAGTATTTT
D: -; V: TRBV10-3; J: TRBJ1-1; size: -; CDR3: CAISVARVDAEAFF; DNA: TGTGCCATCAGTGTAGCCAGGGTGGACGCTGAAGCTTTCTTT
D: TRBD1; V: TRBV6-5; J: TRBJ2-3; size: -; CDR3: CASSYQRGRTDTQYF; DNA: TGTGCCAGCAGTTATCAAAGGGGGCGGACAGATACGCAGTATTTT
D: -; V: TRBV2; J: TRBJ1-5; size: -; CDR3: CASSESPYSNQPQHF; DNA: TGTGCCAGCAGTGAGTCCCCTTATAGCAATCAGCCCCAGCATTTT
D: TRBD1; V: TRBV7-9; J: TRBJ2-1; size: -; CDR3: CASSLRQGTYNEQFF; DNA: TGTGCCAGCAGCCTCAGACAGGGGACCTACAATGAGCAGTTCTTC
D: -; V: TRBV2; J: TRBJ2-7; size: few; CDR3: CASLSSYEQYF; DNA: TGTGCCAGCCTTAGCTCCTACGAGCAGTACTTC
D: -; V: TRBV5-1; J: TRBJ2-1; size: -; CDR3: CASGTPGVKDEQFF; DNA: TGCGCCAGCGGCACCCCGGGGGTAAAGGATGAGCAGTTCTTC
D: -; V: TRBV11-3; J: TRBJ2-3; size: -; CDR3: CASSLGLSDTQYF; DNA: TGTGCCAGCAGCTTAGGGCTCTCAGATACGCAGTATTTT
D: -; V: TRBV9; J: TRBJ2-5; size: -; CDR3: CASSVAGSQGETQYF; DNA: TGTGCCAGCAGCGTAGCTGGGTCCCAGGGGGAGACCCAGTACTTC
D: TRBD2; V: TRBV25-1; J: TRBJ2-7; size: -; CDR3: CASRASGSNEQYF; DNA: TGTGCCAGCAGAGCTAGCGGGAGCAACGAGCAGTACTTC
D: TRBD1; V: TRBV19; J: TRBJ1-1; size: -; CDR3: CASNRDREGTEAFF; DNA: TGTGCCAGTAACCGGGACAGGGAGGGAACTGAAGCTTTCTTT
D: TRBD1; V: TRBV5-1; J: TRBJ1-2; size: -; CDR3: CASSWSSGTGGERTF; DNA: TGCGCCAGCAGCTGGAGTTCCGGGACAGGTGGAGAGAGGACCTTC
D: -; V: TRBV7-9; J: TRBJ2-7; size: -; CDR3: CASSHPQVPYEQYF; DNA: TGTGCCAGCAGCCATCCACAGGTCCCCTACGAGCAGTACTTC
D: -; V: TRBV7-9; J: TRBJ1-3; size: -; CDR3: CASSLSSGNTIYF; DNA: TGTGCCAGCAGCCTTAGCTCTGGAAACACCATATATTTT
D: TRBD1; V: TRBV7-2; J: TRBJ1-1; size: few; CDR3: CASTRTGGFVAEAFF; DNA: TGTGCCAGCACTAGGACAGGGGGCTTTGTTGCTGAAGCTTTCTTT
D: -; V: TRBV20-1; J: TRBJ2-7; size: -; CDR3: CSARSVNEQYF; DNA: TGCAGTGCTAGAAGCGTTAACGAGCAGTACTTC
D: -; V: TRBV7-2; J: TRBJ1-2; size: -; CDR3: CASSPAGGVYGYTF; DNA: TGTGCCAGCAGCCCAGCGGGGGGTGTTTATGGCTACACCTTC
D: -; V: TRBV2; J: TRBJ1-2; size: few; CDR3: CASSERSYGYTF; DNA: TGTGCCAGCAGTGAACGGTCCTATGGCTACACCTTC
D: TRBD1; V: TRBV7-6; J: TRBJ2-7; size: -; CDR3: CASSLLDRGYEQYF; DNA: TGTGCCAGCAGCTTACTGGACAGGGGCTACGAGCAGTACTTC
D: -; V: TRBV27; J: TRBJ2-7; size: -; CDR3: CASRYTGTWANYEQYF; DNA: TGTGCCAGCAGATATACCGGGACATGGGCCAACTACGAGCAGTACTTC
D: -; V: TRBV14; J: TRBJ1-1; size: -; CDR3: CASSQAWREAFF; DNA: TGTGCCAGCAGCCAAGCCTGGAGAGAAGCCTTCTTT
D: -; V: TRBV5-1; J: TRBJ2-1; size: -; CDR3: CASRPTSSHEQFF; DNA: TGCGCCAGCAGACCGACTAGTTCCCATGAGCAGTTCTTC
D: -; V: TRBV7-2; J: TRBJ2-7; size: -; CDR3: CASSLDLVQGSFGEQYF; DNA: TGTGCCAGCAGCTTAGATTTGGTCCAGGGATCTTTCGGCGAGCAGTACTTC
D: TRBD1; V: TRBV9; J: TRBJ2-3; size: -; CDR3: CASTLTGGRYGDTQYF; DNA: TGTGCCAGCACCCTGACAGGGGGTCGGTATGGAGATACGCAGTATTTT
D: -; V: TRBV21-1; J: TRBJ1-2; size: -; CDR3: CASSRPTEANYGYTF; DNA: TGTGCCAGCAGCAGACCGACAGAAGCTAACTATGGCTACACCTTC
D: -; V: TRBV29-1; J: TRBJ2-5; size: -; CDR3: CSAILQAQETQYF; DNA: TGCAGCGCAATATTACAGGCACAAGAGACCCAGTACTTC
D: -; V: TRBV25-1; J: TRBJ1-6; size: few; CDR3: CASRPTGENSPLHF; DNA: TGTGCCAGCAGGCCGACAGGAGAGAATTCACCCCTCCACTTT
D: TRBD2; V: TRBV6-5; J: TRBJ2-1; size: -; CDR3: CASSLAGGGNNEQFF; DNA: TGTGCCAGCAGTCTAGCGGGAGGGGGGAACAATGAGCAGTTCTTC
D: -; V: TRBV11-2; J: TRBJ2-2; size: -; CDR3: CASSGIAATGELFF; DNA: TGTGCCAGCAGCGGTATAGCGGCTACCGGGGAGCTGTTTTTT
D: TRBD1; V: TRBV19; J: TRBJ2-7; size: -; CDR3: CASSSTGQGDEQYF; DNA: TGTGCCAGTAGTTCCACTGGACAGGGTGACGAGCAGTACTTC
D: TRBD1; V: TRBV5-1; J: TRBJ2-1; size: -; CDR3: CASSWRTGDYNEQFF; DNA: TGCGCCAGCAGCTGGCGTACAGGGGACTACAATGAGCAGTTCTTC
D: TRBD1; V: TRBV5-1; J: TRBJ2-5; size: -; CDR3: CASSLGTGGPGETQYF; DNA: TGCGCCAGCAGCTTGGGGACAGGGGGCCCGGGTGAGACCCAGTACTTC
D: -; V: TRBV14; J: TRBJ1-1; size: many; CDR3: CASSQGGRAFF; DNA: TGTGCCAGCAGCCAAGGCGGTCGAGCTTTCTTT
D: -; V: TRBV4-3; J: TRBJ1-2; size: once; CDR3: CASSQELILEGGGYTF; DNA: TGCGCCAGCAGCCAAGAATTAATTTTGGAAGGGGGTGGCTACACCTTC
D: -; V: TRBV30; J: TRBJ2-1; size: -; CDR3: CAWGGLKYNEQFF; DNA: TGTGCCTGGGGGGGACTCAAATACAATGAGCAGTTCTTC
D: -; V: TRBV9; J: TRBJ2-1; size: -; CDR3: CASSISGSPGAGTYNEQFF; DNA: TGTGCCAGCAGCATTTCAGGATCCCCGGGCGCGGGTACCTACAATGAGCAGTTCTTC
D: TRBD1; V: TRBV6-5; J: TRBJ1-2; size: -; CDR3: CASSYVDRRNGYTF; DNA: TGTGCCAGCAGTTACGTGGACAGGCGGAATGGCTACACCTTC
D: -; V: TRBV6-6; J: TRBJ1-1; size: -; CDR3: CASRSLPNTEAFF; DNA: TGTGCCAGCAGATCCCTCCCGAACACTGAAGCTTTCTTT
D: -; V: TRBV25-1; J: TRBJ2-7; size: -; CDR3: CASGGLAVPYEQYF; DNA: TGTGCCAGTGGGGGGCTAGCGGTACCCTACGAGCAGTACTTC
D: -; V: TRBV11-2; J: TRBJ2-1; size: once; CDR3: CASSLGQNNEQFF; DNA: TGTGCCAGCAGCCTCGGACAGAACAATGAGCAGTTCTTC
D: -; V: TRBV9; J: TRBJ2-1; size: -; CDR3: CASSVVLWGGEQFF; DNA: TGTGCCAGCAGCGTAGTACTATGGGGAGGCGAGCAGTTCTTC
D: -; V: TRBV10-3; J: TRBJ1-1; size: -; CDR3: CAISADPQGTEAFF; DNA: TGTGCCATCAGTGCGGACCCCCAGGGCACTGAAGCTTTCTTT
D: -; V: TRBV5-1; J: TRBJ2-5; size: -; CDR3: CASSQDTETQYF; DNA: TGCGCCAGCAGCCAGGACACGGAGACCCAGTACTTC
D: -; V: TRBV7-3; J: TRBJ1-2; size: -; CDR3: CASGGADGYTF; DNA: TGTGCCAGCGGAGGGGCTGATGGCTACACCTTC